The T cell receptor beta chain described here comes from a study of T cell responses to AZD1222 COVID-19 vaccine. Study-wide results and caveats: Repertoire sampling happened only post peak T cell response.

V gave up 4 bases and J gave up 5 bases; unmatched junction bases: 12. The CDR3 spans 16 residues. Germline V gives CDR1 LGHDT, CDR2 YNNKEL (reference sequence). Libraries were prepared by immunoSEQ multiplex PCR; TCRdb keeps only in-frame clonotypes and omits some of them. Of approximately 130,000 clones listed, about 88% were seen once; the top ten hold approximately 27%. Of note for this clone: No antigen is known for it.

This TCR came from an adult in good health. The chain couples TRBV3-1 (or the pseudogene TRBV3-2) to TRBJ2-5; 8 bases align to TRBD1. Sequencing was performed on peripheral blood, taken on day 0 of AZD1222 vaccination. The CDR3, as DNA: TGTGCCAGCAGCCTCCGGGACAGGCCCCTCTGGGAGACCCAGTACTTC. Translated, it gives CASSLRDRPLWETQYF.